The 19 T cell receptor beta chains below all came from one sample that was sequenced in a study of human T cells and chemical hapten exposure. The time point here: healthy volunteer bleed at 2 weeks. Sequencing started from total RNA isolated from unfractionated whole blood. TCRdb used MiXCR to reprocess the RACE reads, holding one entry per CDR3 protein. The table includes about 93,000 distinct CDR3 sequences, 8.5% to 9% detected once. Sequenced material: whole blood. These TCRs come from a female donor in good health. Some clones in this sample may be carry-over from other donors' samples.

The chain is built from TRBV20-1 and TRBJ2-3, with a tentative D call TRBD1 (6 bases). Germline lookup yields CDR1 DFQATT and CDR2 SNEGSKA (reference sequence). CDR3 length: 14 residues. V lost 6 bases to trimming and J lost 1 base, with 14 bases between them. The DNA of the CDR3 is TGCAGTGCCCAGGTTTCAGGGGGCACAGATACGCAGTATTTT. Its protein is CSAQVSGGTDTQYF.

The chain employs TRBV9 and TRBJ2-1; unclear D gene. CDR3 length equals 13 residues. The ends were cut back, 1 base at V and 4 bases at J, with 6 bases in the middle. Germline CDR1 reads SGDLS; CDR2 reads YYNGEE. The chain's CDR3 is CASSVSGYNEQFF. The DNA of the CDR3 is TGTGCCAGCAGCGTATCCGGTTACAATGAGCAGTTCTTC.

V usage is TRBV6-1 and J usage is TRBJ2-3, with 7 bases identical to TRBD2. Losses at the gene ends were 4 bases for V and 5 bases for J; bases not matched to a gene: 12. This CDR3 spans 16 amino acids. Germline V gene data show CDR1 as MNHNS and CDR2 as SASEGT. The CDR3 DNA reads as TGTGCCAGCAGTGCCCGGGGCGCGGGAGTTGGAGATACGCAGTATTTT. This codes for CASSARGAGVGDTQYF.

J is TRBJ2-7 and V is TRBV19; a weak D match, TRBD1 (5 bases). The ends were cut back, 1 base at V and 5 bases at J, with 12 bases in the middle. This CDR3 region has 14 residues. From germline, CDR1 is LNHDA and CDR2 SQIVND (reference sequence). The CDR3 reads CASSIGGPLNEQYF. CDR3 nucleotide sequence: TGTGCCAGTAGTATAGGGGGCCCCCTTAACGAGCAGTACTTC.

There are a few counts of this clonotype. V usage is TRBV5-1 and J usage is TRBJ2-1; the D is unclear. The V and J ends lost 0 bases and 6 bases respectively, with 13 bases between them. Germline V gives CDR1 SGHRS, CDR2 YFSETQ. The CDR3 has 15 amino acids. CDR3 loop: CASSLGREAFNEQFF. CDR3 coding DNA: TGCGCCAGCAGCTTGGGCCGTGAAGCCTTCAATGAGCAGTTCTTC.

This clonotype appeared a few times. V and J are TRBV28 and TRBJ2-7; 12 bases agree with TRBD2. With V trimmed by 3 bases and J by 5 bases, 5 bases remained unmatched. Germline CDR1 reads MDHEN; CDR2 reads SYDVKM. The CDR3 covers 15 residues. CDR3 bases: TGTGCCAGCAGTTTGGTTACTAGCGGGAGGCACGAGCAGTACTTC. It is translated as CASSLVTSGRHEQYF.

This clonotype has just a few counts. The chain couples TRBV7-9 to TRBJ2-1, with 7 nucleotides matching TRBD1. CDR1 SEHNR and CDR2 FQNEAQ come from the germline V gene (reference sequence). The ends lost 7 bases at V and 7 bases at J; junction bases unmatched: 4. The CDR3 runs 12 residues. The CDR3 sequence: CASTRQGNEQFF. The CDR3 nucleotides read TGTGCCAGCACCCGACAGGGAAATGAGCAGTTCTTC.

This clonotype occurred a few times. The chain recombines TRBV19 with TRBJ2-3; 9 bases fit TRBD2. Trimming took 2 bases from V and 4 from J; bases not matched to a gene: 4. The CDR3 length is 15 residues. CDR1 LNHDA and CDR2 SQIVND come from the germline V gene (reference sequence). The CDR3 here is CASSILAGPADTQYF. The CDR3 bases are TGTGCCAGTAGTATACTAGCGGGACCCGCAGATACGCAGTATTTT.

The chain links TRBV20-1 to TRBJ1-1; D is ambiguous. There are 14 residues in the CDR3. V was clipped by 3 bases and J by 0 bases, with 11 bases between them. Per germline, CDR1 DFQATT and CDR2 SNEGSKA (reference sequence). CDR3 sequence: CSASLQSLNTEAFF. CDR3 coding DNA: TGCAGTGCTAGCCTACAGTCTCTGAACACTGAAGCTTTCTTT.

This clonotype turned up a few times. The CDR3 sequence is CASSYQDRSEQFF. In DNA form, the CDR3 reads TGTGCCAGCAGTTACCAGGACCGCTCTGAGCAGTTCTTC. This sequence joins TRBV6-2 or TRBV6-3 and TRBJ2-1, with D unclear. Trimming left V 2 bases short and J 9 bases short, with 11 bases between. From germline, CDR1 is MNHEY and CDR2 SVGEGT. The CDR3 consists of 13 residues.

The chain couples TRBV12-3 or TRBV12-4 to TRBJ1-4; 7 nucleotides line up with TRBD1. With 4 bases clipped from V and 4 bases from J, the junction kept 3 bases outside the gene matches. The CDR3 totals 14 residues. The CDR3 region is CASSSGQFNEKLFF. The CDR3 DNA is TGTGCCAGCAGTTCGGGACAGTTTAATGAAAAACTGTTTTTT.

This clonotype was detected only a few times. The J gene is TRBJ1-4, the V gene TRBV29-1; TRBD1 might be the D (6 bases). Trimming shortened V by 1 base and J by 5 bases, and 11 bases separated the two germline ends. Germline V gene lookup returns CDR1 SQVTM and CDR2 ANQGSEA. This CDR3 has 14 amino acids. CDR3 in DNA: TGCAGCGTTGAAGTACGAGGGGGGAATGAAAAACTGTTTTTT. This sequence encodes CSVEVRGGNEKLFF. Filled out from reference TRBV29-1 and TRBJ1-4, the complete variable domain reads SAVISQKPSRDICQRGTSLTIQCQVDSQVTMMFWYRQQPGQSLTLIATANQGSEATYESGFVIDKFPISRPNLTFSTLTVSNMSPEDSSIYLCSVEVRGGNEKLFFGSGTQLSVL.

The V call is TRBV11-2, the J call TRBJ2-1; D is perhaps TRBD2 (6 bases). The CDR3 has 17 residues. Trimming shortened V by 5 bases and J by 5 bases, and 22 bases separated the two germline ends. Looked up from germline, CDR1 is SGHAT and CDR2 is FQNNGV. The CDR3 bases are TGTGCCAGCAGCCTTTCGTCCGGGAGTCTAGCGAACAATGAGCAGTTCTTC. It is translated as CASSLSSGSLANNEQFF.

This clonotype has ten or more counts. This chain joins TRBV7-9 and TRBJ2-3; the D gene is possibly TRBD2 (5 bases). The CDR3 has 17 amino acids. Germline loops: CDR1 SEHNR, CDR2 FQNEAQ (reference sequence). V was pared by 5 bases and J by 0 bases, with 18 bases between. CDR3 DNA: TGTGCCAGCAGCCCATATAAGGCGTGGAGGAGCACAGATACGCAGTATTTT. Translation: CASSPYKAWRSTDTQYF.

This chain uses TRBV4-1 with TRBJ1-1; D might be TRBD1 (5 bases). The CDR3 contains 15 residues. Trimming shortened V by 5 bases and J by 5 bases, and 18 bases separated the two germline ends. Germline lookup yields CDR1 MGHRA and CDR2 YSYEKL. CDR3 sequence reads: CASSVAGRTTTEAFF. In DNA, the CDR3 is TGCGCCAGCAGCGTAGCGGGACGGACGACGACTGAAGCTTTCTTT.

This rearrangement joins TRBV2 to TRBJ2-3, with 8 bases lining up with TRBD1. Germline V gives CDR1 SNHLY, CDR2 FYNNEI. V trimming: 6 bases; J trimming: 4 bases; junction bases outside the gene matches: 6. The CDR3 is 14 residues long. CDR3 sequence (DNA): TGTGCCAGCAGGAACAGGGGGTTTTCAGATACGCAGTATTTT. This translates into CASRNRGFSDTQYF.

Many counts were recorded for this clonotype. The chain combines TRBV27 with TRBJ2-1; TRBD1 is a possible D gene (6 bases). Trimming removed 0 bases at V and 4 bases at J, with 19 bases between. CDR3 length equals 18 residues. Germline lookup yields CDR1 MNHEY and CDR2 SMNVEV (reference sequence). CDR3 sequence: CASSLSWIGGSLYNEQFF. Written as DNA, the CDR3 is TGTGCCAGCAGTTTATCGTGGATAGGGGGATCGCTATACAATGAGCAGTTCTTC.

This clonotype was detected only a few times. The V call is TRBV27, the J call TRBJ2-5; TRBD1 aligns across 8 bases. There are 14 residues in the CDR3. Germline V gene data show CDR1 as MNHEY and CDR2 as SMNVEV (reference sequence). V shed 4 bases and J 2 bases; nucleotides not matched to a gene: 3. Written as DNA, the CDR3 is TGTGCCAGCAGTTCGACAGGGGTTCAAGAGACCCAGTACTTC. It encodes CASSSTGVQETQYF.

The chain combines TRBV5-6 with TRBJ1-2; 7 bases are a match to TRBD1. The germline CDR1 and CDR2 sequences are SGHDT and YYEEEE. After removal of 0 bases from V and 4 bases from J, the junction contained 3 bases not matched to a gene. CDR3 length equals 14 residues. CDR3 sequence: CASSLGGQSYGYTF. DNA of the CDR3: TGTGCCAGCAGCTTGGGGGGACAGTCCTATGGCTACACCTTC.